The 3 T cell receptor beta chains presented below share a single source sample, sequenced in a study of glioma-infiltrating T cells. TCR alpha and beta CDR3 regions were amplified from RNA using iRepertoire nested multiplex PCR. TCRdb re-analysed the multiplex PCR reads in MiXCR, keeping a single row per CDR3 protein. Of around 190,000 distinct CDR3 sequences in the sample, 43% were seen once. Material for sequencing was glioma tissue, nonneoplastic brain tissue, or PBMCs (not recorded which). These receptors were taken from a human donor with low-grade glioma or glioblastoma, undergoing nonglioma brain surgery, or in good health (not recorded which).

In its sample, this clonotype was seen a few times. The V call is TRBV10-2, the J call TRBJ2-1, with 11 bases lining up with TRBD2. After removal of 5 bases from V and 10 bases from J, the junction contained 4 bases not matched to a gene. The CDR3 spans 13 residues. Germline assignment: CDR1 WSHSY and CDR2 SAAADI. CDR3 loop: CASSPLAGGEQFF. The CDR3 DNA is TGCGCCAGCAGTCCGCTAGCGGGAGGCGAGCAGTTCTTC.

This clonotype was detected many times. The V gene is TRBV20-1, the J gene TRBJ2-7, with D perhaps matching TRBD1 or TRBD2 (6 bases each). CDR1 is DFQATT, CDR2 SNEGSKA, per germline (reference sequence). The CDR3 is 13 amino acids. Between the trimmed V and J ends, which lost 5 bases and 5 bases, there was a span of 16 bases. The CDR3 spells CSASGAREDEQYF. CDR3 sequence (DNA): TGCAGTGCTTCGGGGGCGAGGGAAGACGAGCAGTACTTC.

The rearrangement joins TRBV20-1 to TRBJ2-3; perhaps TRBD2 as D (6 bases). Germline lookup yields CDR1 DFQATT and CDR2 SNEGSKA (reference sequence). The length of the CDR3 is 16 residues. Trimming took 0 bases from V and 3 from J, leaving 16 bases between them. The CDR3 DNA reads as TGCAGTGCTAGAGATGCGGAGCGGGCAAGAACAGATACGCAGTATTTT. This gives the protein CSARDAERARTDTQYF.